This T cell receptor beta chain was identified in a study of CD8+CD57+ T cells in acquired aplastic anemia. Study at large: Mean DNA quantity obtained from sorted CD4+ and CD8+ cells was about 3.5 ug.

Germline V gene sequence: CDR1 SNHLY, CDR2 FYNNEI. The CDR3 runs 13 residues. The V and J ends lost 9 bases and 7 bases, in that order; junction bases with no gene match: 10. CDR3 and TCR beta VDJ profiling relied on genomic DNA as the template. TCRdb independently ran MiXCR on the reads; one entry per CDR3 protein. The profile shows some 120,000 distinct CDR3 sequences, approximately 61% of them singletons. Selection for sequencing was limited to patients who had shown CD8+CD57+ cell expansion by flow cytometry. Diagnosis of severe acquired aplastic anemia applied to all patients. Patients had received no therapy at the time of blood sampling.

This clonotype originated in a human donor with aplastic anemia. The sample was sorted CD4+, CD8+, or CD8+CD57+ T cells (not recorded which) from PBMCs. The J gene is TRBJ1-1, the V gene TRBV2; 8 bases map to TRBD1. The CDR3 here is CARSQGATVEAFF. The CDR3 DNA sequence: TGTGCCAGGAGCCAGGGGGCGACGGTTGAAGCTTTCTTT.